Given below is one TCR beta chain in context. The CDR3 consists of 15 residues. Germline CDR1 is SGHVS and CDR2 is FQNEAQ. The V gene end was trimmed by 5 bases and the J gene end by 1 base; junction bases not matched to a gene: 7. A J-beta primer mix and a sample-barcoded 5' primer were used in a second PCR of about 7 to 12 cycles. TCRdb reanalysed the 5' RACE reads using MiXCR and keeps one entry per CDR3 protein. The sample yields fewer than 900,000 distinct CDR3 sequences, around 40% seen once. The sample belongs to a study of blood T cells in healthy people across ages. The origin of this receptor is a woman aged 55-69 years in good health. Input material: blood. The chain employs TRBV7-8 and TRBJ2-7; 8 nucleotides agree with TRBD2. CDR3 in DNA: TGTGCCAGCAGCCACGCGGGGGGACCATCCTACGAGCAGTACTTC. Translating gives CASSHAGGPSYEQYF.